Below are 27 T cell receptor beta chains sequenced from a single sample in a study of OX40 agonist ivuxolimab in advanced cancers. TCRdb keeps only in-frame clones here, not all; method: immunoSEQ multiplex PCR. The data contain about 75,000 clones, roughly 90% of them singletons. The specimen was CD4+ or CD8+ T cells sorted from blood, collected in a trial of the OX40 agonist ivuxolimab. The receptors were sampled from an adult with an advanced solid tumor such as melanoma, head and neck, liver or kidney cancer.

This clone was recorded once. V usage is TRBV5-8 and J usage is TRBJ2-2; the D gene is possibly TRBD1 (5 bases). V was pared by 4 bases and J by 4 bases, with 14 bases between. CDR3 length equals 15 residues. CDR1 is SGHTS and CDR2 is YDEGEE in the germline V gene. The CDR3 spells CASSLGVVGTGELFF. For the CDR3, the DNA is TGTGCCAGCAGCCTAGGGGTTGTGGGCACCGGGGAGCTGTTTTTT.

This rearrangement joins TRBV7-2 to TRBJ2-2; D possibly corresponds to TRBD2 (6 bases). CDR3 length: 17 amino acids. Germline V gene lookup returns CDR1 SGHTA and CDR2 FQGNSA. Trimming took off 4 bases at V and 7 bases at J, with 22 bases between the two ends. This chain's CDR3 is CASSSTRAGPGGGELFF. Here the CDR3 DNA reads TGTGCCAGCAGCTCAACCCGGGCCGGGCCCGGGGGCGGGGAGCTGTTTTTT.

The gene calls are TRBV18 and TRBJ2-2; tentative D call: TRBD2 (6 bases). Germline loops: CDR1 KGHSH, CDR2 LQKENI. CDR3 length: 14 amino acids. V was clipped by 0 bases and J by 7 bases, with 9 bases between them. CDR3 sequence (DNA): TGTGCCAGCTCACCACCTGGGACTGGCGGGGAGCTGTTTTTT. Its translation is CASSPPGTGGELFF.

The chain couples TRBV6-4 to TRBJ1-6; D is possibly TRBD1 (5 bases). Per germline, CDR1 MRHNA and CDR2 SNTAGT. The CDR3 extends over 15 amino acids. The germline V and J ends were trimmed by 3 bases and 6 bases, with 12 bases remaining between them. The CDR3 region is CASSEEGRGNSPLHF. Here the CDR3 DNA reads TGTGCCAGCAGTGAGGAGGGGCGCGGTAATTCACCCCTCCACTTT.

This clone was counted between two and nine times. The rearrangement links TRBV2 to TRBJ1-6; D remains ambiguous. Germline V gene lookup returns CDR1 SNHLY and CDR2 FYNNEI. V lost 6 bases, J lost 8 bases, and 8 bases lay in between. CDR3 size: 12 residues. The CDR3 coding sequence is TGTGCCAGCAGAATGATGGATTCACCCCTCCACTTT. Translated: CASRMMDSPLHF.

A single count supports this clone. V and J are TRBV5-8 and TRBJ1-5, with a possible D match to TRBD1 (5 bases). Per the germline V gene, CDR1 is SGHTS and CDR2 is YDEGEE. V lost 4 bases to trimming and J lost 10 bases, with 15 bases between them. The CDR3 runs to 13 residues. The CDR3 coding sequence is TGTGCCAGCAGCAAGGCCGGGGGGGGTCCCCAGCATTTT. Protein: CASSKAGGGPQHF. The variable domain in full, with the rest retrieved from reference TRBV5-8 and TRBJ1-5, is EAGVTQSPTHLIKTRGQQATLRCSPISGHTSVYWYQQALGLGLQFLLWYDEGEERNRGNFPPRFSGRQFPNYSSELNVNALELEDSALYLCASSKAGGGPQHFGDGTRLSIL.

With respect to this clone: This may be a read error, as it is one base from a much larger clone. This chain connects TRBV11-3 to TRBJ1-4, with D possibly TRBD1 on 5 matching bases. The CDR3 has 10 amino acids. CDR1 and CDR2 from the germline V gene are SGHNT and YENEEA. V lost 8 bases and J lost 8, with 6 bases in between. CDR3 in amino acids: CASGGEKLFF. In nucleotides, the CDR3 is TGTGCCAGCGGGGGGGAAAAACTGTTTTTT.

This clone came up once. The rearrangement joins TRBV7-2 to TRBJ2-2, with a possible D match to TRBD1 (5 bases). Trimming removed 0 bases at V and 4 bases at J, with 6 bases between. CDR1 and CDR2 from the germline V gene are SGHTA and FQGNSA. CDR3 length: 14 residues. CDR3 loop: CASSLARATGELFF. The CDR3 coding sequence is TGTGCCAGCAGCTTAGCCAGGGCCACCGGGGAGCTGTTTTTT.

The chain carries TRBV19 and TRBJ1-1; D possibly corresponds to TRBD1 (5 bases). V was trimmed by 0 bases and J by 5 bases, leaving 13 bases between them. Germline-derived CDR1 and CDR2 are LNHDA and SQIVND (reference sequence). The CDR3 has 15 amino acids. The CDR3: CASSIESGRGTEAFF. For the CDR3, the DNA is TGTGCCAGTAGTATAGAATCAGGGCGAGGGACTGAAGCTTTCTTT.

The chain combines TRBV5-8 with TRBJ2-3; 9 nucleotides match TRBD1. This CDR3 comprises 13 residues. Losses at the gene ends were 2 bases for V and 8 bases for J; bases not matched to a gene: 3. Germline values: CDR1 SGHTS, CDR2 YDEGEE. The CDR3 sequence is CASSLTGGGTQYF. The CDR3 DNA follows: TGTGCCAGCAGCTTAACAGGGGGCGGTACGCAGTATTTT.

The chain combines TRBV5-1 with TRBJ2-5; D uncertain. Germline lookup yields CDR1 SGHRS and CDR2 YFSETQ. CDR3 length: 12 residues. V gave up 9 bases and J gave up 2 bases, with 11 bases separating them. The CDR3 bases are TGCGCCACACGAGGTTATCAAGAGACCCAGTACTTC. This encodes CATRGYQETQYF. The full variable domain, completed using reference TRBV5-1 and TRBJ2-5, is KAGVTQTPRYLIKTRGQQVTLSCSPISGHRSVSWYQQTPGQGLQFLFEYFSETQRNKGNFPGRFSGRQFSNSRSEMNVSTLELGDSALYLCATRGYQETQYFGPGTRLLVL.

This clone is a singleton in its sample. CDR3: CASSDFKPPYGYTF. The CDR3 nucleotides read TGTGCCAGCAGTGACTTTAAGCCACCTTATGGCTACACCTTC. The rearrangement uses TRBV6-1 and TRBJ1-2, with D hard to call. V dropped 3 bases and J dropped 5 bases, with 13 bases sitting between them. CDR1 and CDR2 from the germline V gene are MNHNS and SASEGT. The CDR3 runs to 14 residues.

The V and J genes are TRBV7-9 and TRBJ2-4; D may correspond to TRBD1 or TRBD2 (6 bases each). V was shortened by 5 bases and J by 3 bases, with 14 bases between the two germline ends. Germline values: CDR1 SEHNR, CDR2 FQNEAQ (reference sequence). CDR3 size: 15 residues. CDR3 protein: CASSLGGNGKNIQYF. CDR3 DNA sequence: TGTGCCAGCAGCCTAGGGGGGAACGGCAAAAACATTCAGTACTTC.

The chain employs TRBV11-3 and TRBJ1-1; unclear D gene. There are 14 residues in the CDR3. Trimming stripped 5 bases from V and 5 bases from J, with 15 bases between. CDR1 is SGHNT and CDR2 is YENEEA in the germline V gene. CDR3 in amino acids: CASSLPGERTEAFF. In DNA form, the CDR3 reads TGTGCCAGCAGCCTACCGGGAGAAAGGACTGAAGCTTTCTTT.

The CDR3 DNA reads TGTGCCAGCAGCTTAAGAGCGGGGGAATCGAGTGAGCAGTTCTTC. Its translation: CASSLRAGESSEQFF. V is TRBV11-2 and J is TRBJ2-1; 8 nucleotides align to TRBD2. This CDR3 region has 15 residues. Looked up from germline, CDR1 is SGHAT and CDR2 is FQNNGV. The trim removed 2 bases at V and 9 bases at J, leaving 9 bases unmatched.

The chain has TRBV9 and TRBJ1-3; D is unclear. The CDR3 totals 14 residues. V was pared by 4 bases and J by 0 bases, with 8 bases between. Germline V gene lookup returns CDR1 SGDLS and CDR2 YYNGEE. The CDR3, as DNA: TGTGCCAGCAGCCCCGGGGTCTCTGGAAACACCATATATTTT. It is translated as CASSPGVSGNTIYF. Full variable domain (remainder filled in from reference TRBV9 and TRBJ1-3): DSGVTQTPKHLITATGQRVTLRCSPRSGDLSVYWYQQSLDQGLQFLIQYYNGEERAKGNILERFSAQQFPDLHSELNLSSLELGDSALYFCASSPGVSGNTIYFGEGSWLTVV.

The sample holds one count of this clone. The CDR3 loop is CASSPRTGQSKGNTIYF. The CDR3 coding sequence is TGTGCCAGCAGCCCTCGGACAGGCCAGTCCAAGGGAAACACCATATATTTT. The chain uses TRBV11-3 and TRBJ1-3, with 7 bases matching TRBD1. V shed 5 bases, J shed 4 bases, and the junction held 14 bases outside the gene matches. The CDR3 loop spans 17 amino acids. CDR1 and CDR2 (germline): SGHNT, YENEEA.

In its sample, this clone was seen once. The CDR3 DNA is TGTGCCAGCACGGTAAACTCCTACGAGCAGTACTTC. Translating gives CASTVNSYEQYF. This rearrangement joins TRBV28 to TRBJ2-7; D is ambiguous. CDR3 length equals 12 residues. Trimming shortened V by 7 bases and J by 0 bases, and 7 bases separated the two germline ends. Germline-derived CDR1 and CDR2 are MDHEN and SYDVKM. The full variable domain, with the rest looked up from reference TRBV28 and TRBJ2-7, is DVKVTQSSRYLVKRTGEKVFLECVQDMDHENMFWYRQDPGLGLRLIYFSYDVKMKEKGDIPEGYSVSREKKERFSLILESASTNQTSMYLCASTVNSYEQYFGPGTRLTVT.

J is TRBJ1-1 and V is TRBV5-1; no clear D gene. The V end lost 4 bases, the J end lost 4 bases, and 11 bases lay between the germline ends. The CDR3 extends over 13 amino acids. Germline V lookup: CDR1 SGHRS, CDR2 YFSETQ. As DNA, the CDR3 is TGCGCCAGCAGCCTGGACCCGGGCACTGAAGCTTTCTTT. This translates into CASSLDPGTEAFF. Drawing the rest from reference TRBV5-1 and TRBJ1-1, the complete variable domain is KAGVTQTPRYLIKTRGQQVTLSCSPISGHRSVSWYQQTPGQGLQFLFEYFSETQRNKGNFPGRFSGRQFSNSRSEMNVSTLELGDSALYLCASSLDPGTEAFFGQGTRLTVV.

CDR3 nucleotide sequence: TGTGCCATCTCTGAATTTGCGCAGAATCAGCCCCAGCATTTT. The encoded protein is CAISEFAQNQPQHF. This sequence joins TRBV10-3 and TRBJ1-5, with no clear D. Germline V CDR1 and CDR2: ENHRY, SYGVKD. This CDR3 has 14 amino acids. V was trimmed by 8 bases and J by 4 bases, leaving 15 bases between them.

V usage is TRBV4-1 and J usage is TRBJ1-5, with unresolved D. The germline V gene encodes CDR1 MGHRA and CDR2 YSYEKL. The CDR3 sequence is 13 residues long. Deletions cut 3 bases from V and 3 bases from J, with 6 bases between. In DNA form, the CDR3 reads TGCGCCAGCAGCCAGTCCACCAATCAGCCCCAGCATTTT. It specifies CASSQSTNQPQHF.

The V gene is TRBV10-1, the J gene TRBJ2-5, with D maybe TRBD1 (6 bases). The CDR3 is made up of 15 amino acids. Between the trimmed V and J ends, which lost 6 bases and 5 bases, there was a span of 19 bases. CDR1 is WNHNN and CDR2 is SYGVQD in the germline V gene (reference sequence). The CDR3 loop is CASSPGKGEMETQYF. DNA of the CDR3: TGCGCCAGCAGCCCTGGTAAGGGGGAAATGGAGACCCAGTACTTC.

The rearrangement uses TRBV9 and TRBJ2-3; D possibly matches TRBD1 or TRBD2 (6 bases each). Trimming took off 0 bases at V and 4 bases at J, with 12 bases between the two ends. The CDR3 consists of 15 residues. Germline V gene data show CDR1 as SGDLS and CDR2 as YYNGEE. CDR3 region: CASSVGGARADTQYF. The CDR3 nucleotides read TGTGCCAGCAGCGTAGGGGGGGCGCGAGCAGATACGCAGTATTTT.

V is TRBV5-1 and J is TRBJ1-2; 8 bases fit TRBD1. With V trimmed by 1 base and J by 5 bases, 4 bases remained unmatched. CDR3 length equals 14 residues. Germline V gives CDR1 SGHRS, CDR2 YFSETQ. The CDR3 protein is CASSLTGGEYGYTF. For the CDR3, the DNA is TGCGCCAGCAGCTTGACAGGGGGAGAATATGGCTACACCTTC. The full variable domain, rest sourced from reference TRBV5-1 and TRBJ1-2, is KAGVTQTPRYLIKTRGQQVTLSCSPISGHRSVSWYQQTPGQGLQFLFEYFSETQRNKGNFPGRFSGRQFSNSRSEMNVSTLELGDSALYLCASSLTGGEYGYTFGSGTRLTVV.

The V and J genes are TRBV5-4 and TRBJ1-6; no firm D call. Trimming pared 1 base from V and 7 bases from J, leaving 9 bases between. CDR3 size: 14 residues. Per the germline V gene, CDR1 is SGHNT and CDR2 is YYREEE (reference sequence). Here the CDR3 reads CASSLKRVNSPLHF. The CDR3 DNA reads as TGTGCCAGCAGCTTGAAGCGGGTAAATTCACCCCTCCACTTT.

The gene calls are TRBV4-2 and TRBJ2-3; 11 bases line up with TRBD2. The germline gives CDR1 LGHNA, CDR2 YNFKEQ. The trim removed 2 bases at V and 5 bases at J, leaving 3 bases unmatched. CDR3 length: 15 residues. The CDR3 protein is CASSQLAGGVDTQYF. CDR3 sequence (DNA): TGTGCCAGCAGCCAATTAGCGGGGGGGGTAGATACGCAGTATTTT.

This chain uses TRBV28 with TRBJ1-5; D call uncertain. Trimming removed 6 bases at V and 1 base at J, with 16 bases between. The CDR3 has 16 residues. Germline V gene data show CDR1 as MDHEN and CDR2 as SYDVKM. The chain's CDR3 is CASSTPTVPSNQPQHF. Here the CDR3 DNA reads TGTGCCAGCAGCACTCCCACGGTGCCAAGCAATCAGCCCCAGCATTTT. Using reference TRBV28 and TRBJ1-5 for the parts outside the CDR3, the full variable domain is DVKVTQSSRYLVKRTGEKVFLECVQDMDHENMFWYRQDPGLGLRLIYFSYDVKMKEKGDIPEGYSVSREKKERFSLILESASTNQTSMYLCASSTPTVPSNQPQHFGDGTRLSIL.